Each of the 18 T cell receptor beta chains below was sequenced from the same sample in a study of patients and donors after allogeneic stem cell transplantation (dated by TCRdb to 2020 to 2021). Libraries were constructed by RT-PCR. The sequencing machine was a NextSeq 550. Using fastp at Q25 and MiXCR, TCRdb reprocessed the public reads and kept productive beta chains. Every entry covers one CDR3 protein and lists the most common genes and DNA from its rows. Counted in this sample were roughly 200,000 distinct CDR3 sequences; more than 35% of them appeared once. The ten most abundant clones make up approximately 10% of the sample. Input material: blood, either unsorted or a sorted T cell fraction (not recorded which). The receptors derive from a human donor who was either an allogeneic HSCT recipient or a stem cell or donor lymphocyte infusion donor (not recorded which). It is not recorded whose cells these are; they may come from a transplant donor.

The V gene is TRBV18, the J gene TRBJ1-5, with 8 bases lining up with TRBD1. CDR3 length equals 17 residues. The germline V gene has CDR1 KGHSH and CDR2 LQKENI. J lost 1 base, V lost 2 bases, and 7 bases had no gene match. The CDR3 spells CASSPGGTGPSNQPQHF. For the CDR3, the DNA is TGTGCCAGCTCACCAGGTGGGACAGGCCCAAGCAATCAGCCCCAGCATTTT. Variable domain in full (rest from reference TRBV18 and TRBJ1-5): NAGVMQNPRHLVRRRGQEARLRCSPMKGHSHVYWYRQLPEEGLKFMVYLQKENIIDESGMPKERFSAEFPKEGPSILRIQQVVRGDSAAYFCASSPGGTGPSNQPQHFGDGTRLSIL.

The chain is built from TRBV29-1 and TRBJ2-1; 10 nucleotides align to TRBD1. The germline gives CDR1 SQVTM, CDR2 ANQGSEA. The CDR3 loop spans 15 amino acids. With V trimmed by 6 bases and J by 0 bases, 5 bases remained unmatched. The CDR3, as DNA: TGCAGCGTCGTGACAGGGGGCAGCTCCTACAATGAGCAGTTCTTC. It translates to CSVVTGGSSYNEQFF.

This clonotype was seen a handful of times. The CDR3 loop reads CAISELAVLTEAFF. The DNA for the CDR3 is TGTGCCATCAGTGAGTTGGCCGTATTGACTGAAGCTTTCTTT. The chain links TRBV10-3 to TRBJ1-1, with D uncertain. The V gene's germline CDR1 is ENHRY and CDR2 SYGVKD. The CDR3 runs 14 residues. Trimming removed 1 base at V and 5 bases at J, with 11 bases between.

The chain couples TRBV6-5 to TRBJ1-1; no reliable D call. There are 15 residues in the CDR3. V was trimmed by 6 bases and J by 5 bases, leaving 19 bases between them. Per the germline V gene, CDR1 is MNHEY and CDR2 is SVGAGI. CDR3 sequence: CASSRWGEHSTEAFF. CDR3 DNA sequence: TGTGCCAGCAGCAGATGGGGAGAGCATAGTACTGAAGCTTTCTTT.

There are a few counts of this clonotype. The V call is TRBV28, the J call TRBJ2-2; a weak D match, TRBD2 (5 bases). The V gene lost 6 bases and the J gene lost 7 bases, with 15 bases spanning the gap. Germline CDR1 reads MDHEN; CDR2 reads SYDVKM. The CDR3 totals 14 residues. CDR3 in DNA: TGTGCCAGCAGGTTTATGCGAGGGATCGGGGAGCTGTTTTTT. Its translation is CASRFMRGIGELFF.

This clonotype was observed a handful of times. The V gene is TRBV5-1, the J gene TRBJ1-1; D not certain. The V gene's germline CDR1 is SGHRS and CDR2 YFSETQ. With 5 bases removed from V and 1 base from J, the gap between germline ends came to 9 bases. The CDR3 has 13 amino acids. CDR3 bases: TGCGCCAGCAGAACCAGATCGAACACTGAAGCTTTCTTT. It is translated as CASRTRSNTEAFF.

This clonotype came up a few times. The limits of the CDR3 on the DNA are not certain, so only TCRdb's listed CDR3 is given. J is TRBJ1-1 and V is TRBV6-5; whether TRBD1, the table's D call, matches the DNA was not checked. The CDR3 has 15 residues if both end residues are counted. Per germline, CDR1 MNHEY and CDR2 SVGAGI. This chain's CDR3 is CASSYSKVGTGALIF.

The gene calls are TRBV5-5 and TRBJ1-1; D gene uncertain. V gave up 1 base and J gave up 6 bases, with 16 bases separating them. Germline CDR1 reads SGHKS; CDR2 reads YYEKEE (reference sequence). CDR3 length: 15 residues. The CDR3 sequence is CASSLWPVKRAEAFF. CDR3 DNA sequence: TGTGCCAGCAGCTTGTGGCCAGTTAAAAGGGCTGAAGCTTTCTTT.

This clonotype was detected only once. CDR3 region: CASSQVLAGIGETQYF. In DNA form, the CDR3 reads TGCGCCAGCAGCCAAGTACTAGCGGGGATTGGAGAGACCCAGTACTTC. The rearrangement uses TRBV4-1 and TRBJ2-5; the match to TRBD2 covers 10 bases. There are 16 residues in the CDR3. Germline CDR1 is MGHRA and CDR2 is YSYEKL. Trimming at V came to 1 base and at J to 4 bases, leaving 6 bases not matched to a gene.

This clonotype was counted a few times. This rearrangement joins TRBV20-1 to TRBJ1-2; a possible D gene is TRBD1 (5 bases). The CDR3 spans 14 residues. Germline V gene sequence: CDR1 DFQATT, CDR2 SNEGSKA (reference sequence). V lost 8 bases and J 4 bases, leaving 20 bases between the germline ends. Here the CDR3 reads CSLPGGNFIYGYTF. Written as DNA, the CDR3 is TGCAGTCTCCCGGGGGGGAACTTTATCTATGGCTACACCTTC.

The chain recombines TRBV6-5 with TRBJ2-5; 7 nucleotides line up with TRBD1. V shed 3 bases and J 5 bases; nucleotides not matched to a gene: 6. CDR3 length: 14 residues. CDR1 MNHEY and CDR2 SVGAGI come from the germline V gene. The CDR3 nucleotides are TGTGCCAGCAGTTATTCCTTACAGGGGGAGACCCAGTACTTC. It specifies CASSYSLQGETQYF.

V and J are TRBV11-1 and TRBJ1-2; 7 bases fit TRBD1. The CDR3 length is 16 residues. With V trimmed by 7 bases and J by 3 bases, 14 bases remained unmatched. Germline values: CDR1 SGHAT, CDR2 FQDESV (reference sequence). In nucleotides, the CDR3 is TGTGCCAGCACCAATACAAGACAGGGCACATACTATGGCTACACCTTC. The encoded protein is CASTNTRQGTYYGYTF.

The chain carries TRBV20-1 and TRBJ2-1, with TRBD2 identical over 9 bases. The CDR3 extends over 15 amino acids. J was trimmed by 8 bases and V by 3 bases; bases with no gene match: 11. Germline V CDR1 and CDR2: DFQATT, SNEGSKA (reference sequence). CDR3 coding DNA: TGCAGTGCTAGTCCGGGACTAGCAAGCCACGATGAGCAGTTCTTC. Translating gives CSASPGLASHDEQFF.

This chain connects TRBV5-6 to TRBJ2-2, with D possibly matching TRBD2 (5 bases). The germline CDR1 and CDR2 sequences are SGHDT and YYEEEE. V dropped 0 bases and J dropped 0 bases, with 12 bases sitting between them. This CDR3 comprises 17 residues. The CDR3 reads CASSLGWRSANTGELFF. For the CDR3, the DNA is TGTGCCAGCAGCTTGGGGTGGAGGAGCGCGAACACCGGGGAGCTGTTTTTT. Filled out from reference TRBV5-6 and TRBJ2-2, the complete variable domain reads DAGVTQSPTHLIKTRGQQVTLRCSPKSGHDTVSWYQQALGQGPQFIFQYYEEEERQRGNFPDRFSGHQFPNYSSELNVNALLLGDSALYLCASSLGWRSANTGELFFGEGSRLTVL.

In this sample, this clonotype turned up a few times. The CDR3 nucleotides are TGTGCCAGCAATCCTAGCGGATTCTACGAGCAGTACTTC. Amino acids: CASNPSGFYEQYF. The rearrangement uses TRBV2 and TRBJ2-7; 7 positions match TRBD2. Germline loops: CDR1 SNHLY, CDR2 FYNNEI. The CDR3 contains 13 residues. Trimming removed 7 bases from V and 3 bases from J; junction bases left unmatched: 6.

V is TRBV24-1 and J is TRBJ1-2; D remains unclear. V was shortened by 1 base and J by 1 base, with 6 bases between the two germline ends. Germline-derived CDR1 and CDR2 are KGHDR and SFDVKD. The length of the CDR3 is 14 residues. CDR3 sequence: CATSDFDRNYGYTF. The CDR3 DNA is TGTGCCACCAGTGATTTTGACCGTAACTATGGCTACACCTTC.

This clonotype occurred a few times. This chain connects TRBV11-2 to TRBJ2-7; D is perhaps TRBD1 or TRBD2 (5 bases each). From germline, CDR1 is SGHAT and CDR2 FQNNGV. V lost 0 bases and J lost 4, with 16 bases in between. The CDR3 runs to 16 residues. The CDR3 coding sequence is TGTGCCAGCAGCTTAGACGGCTCACTTGAGGGGTACGAGCAGTACTTC. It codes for CASSLDGSLEGYEQYF.

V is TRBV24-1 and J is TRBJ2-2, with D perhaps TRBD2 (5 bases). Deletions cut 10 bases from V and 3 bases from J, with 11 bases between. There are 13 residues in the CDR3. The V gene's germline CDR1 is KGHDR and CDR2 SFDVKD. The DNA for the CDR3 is TGTGCCACAACCGCCGGGGACACCGGGGAGCTGTTTTTT. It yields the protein CATTAGDTGELFF.